The 27 T cell receptor beta chains listed next were all sequenced from one sample in a study of OX40 agonist ivuxolimab in advanced cancers. The table came from immunoSEQ multiplex PCR; TCRdb's copy has only in-frame clones and leaves some out. The table has around 76,000 clones, over 75% seen once. Sequencing used CD4+ or CD8+ T cells sorted from blood, obtained in a trial of the OX40 agonist ivuxolimab. Receptors were obtained from an adult with an advanced solid tumor such as melanoma, head and neck, liver or kidney cancer.

This chain joins TRBV4-2 and TRBJ1-1, with unresolved D. Germline assignment: CDR1 LGHNA and CDR2 YNFKEQ. The length of the CDR3 is 15 residues. The V and J ends lost 0 bases and 5 bases respectively, with 13 bases between them. The CDR3 coding sequence is TGTGCCAGCAGCCAAGACTTTCTTGGTCGGACTGAAGCTTTCTTT. This encodes CASSQDFLGRTEAFF.

The genes are TRBV9 and TRBJ1-2, with D perhaps TRBD1 (5 bases). V lost 4 bases and J lost 4, with 14 bases in between. Per germline, CDR1 SGDLS and CDR2 YYNGEE. The CDR3 extends over 14 amino acids. The CDR3 is CASSQLGGPYGYTF. CDR3 nucleotide sequence: TGTGCCAGCAGCCAGCTGGGGGGTCCCTATGGCTACACCTTC.

The chain has TRBV19 and TRBJ2-7; 10 bases line up with TRBD2. This CDR3 has 16 amino acids. V shed 3 bases and J 5 bases; nucleotides not matched to a gene: 10. The germline CDR1 and CDR2 sequences are LNHDA and SQIVND (reference sequence). As DNA, the CDR3 is TGTGCCAGTAGTATGCTAGCGGGGGACAGAGGTCACGAGCAGTACTTC. The encoded protein is CASSMLAGDRGHEQYF.

In nucleotides, the CDR3 is TGTGCCAGCAGCTTGGCCGGGTCGGGGAAAGAGACCCAGTACTTC. This sequence encodes CASSLAGSGKETQYF. This sequence joins TRBV5-8 and TRBJ2-5; possible D gene TRBD2, 5 bases. Germline V gene data show CDR1 as SGHTS and CDR2 as YDEGEE. V was cut by 0 bases and J by 3 bases, with 12 bases left in between. This CDR3 spans 15 amino acids.

This chain joins TRBV5-1 and TRBJ2-2; D gene ambiguous. Looked up from germline, CDR1 is SGHRS and CDR2 is YFSETQ. V was trimmed by 0 bases and J by 1 base, leaving 4 bases between them. The CDR3 loop spans 14 amino acids. The CDR3 sequence is CASSLDGNTGELFF. The CDR3 DNA reads TGCGCCAGCAGCTTGGATGGGAACACCGGGGAGCTGTTTTTT.

This chain joins TRBV7-3 and TRBJ1-1, with TRBD1 matching over 9 bases. This CDR3 comprises 14 residues. The V and J ends lost 5 bases and 6 bases, in that order; junction bases with no gene match: 7. The germline gives CDR1 SGHTA, CDR2 FQGTGA. CDR3 sequence: CASSRGQGNAEAFF. The CDR3 DNA reads as TGTGCCAGCAGCCGGGGACAGGGTAACGCTGAAGCTTTCTTT.

The CDR3 nucleotides read TGTGCCAGTAGTATAGACAACTATGGCTACACCTTC. Amino acid sequence: CASSIDNYGYTF. The chain employs TRBV19 and TRBJ1-2; D remains unclear. The CDR3 sequence is 12 residues long. Germline CDR1 LNHDA, CDR2 SQIVND (reference sequence). The ends were cut back, 0 bases at V and 2 bases at J, with 1 base in the middle.

This sequence joins TRBV5-1 and TRBJ1-2, with D possibly being TRBD1 (5 bases). Germline V lookup: CDR1 SGHRS, CDR2 YFSETQ. The CDR3 has 15 residues. V was pared by 4 bases and J by 5 bases, with 18 bases between. CDR3: CASSPLGTEGYGYTF. CDR3 nucleotide sequence: TGCGCCAGCAGCCCACTGGGAACCGAGGGGTATGGCTACACCTTC. The full variable domain, completed using reference TRBV5-1 and TRBJ1-2, is KAGVTQTPRYLIKTRGQQVTLSCSPISGHRSVSWYQQTPGQGLQFLFEYFSETQRNKGNFPGRFSGRQFSNSRSEMNVSTLELGDSALYLCASSPLGTEGYGYTFGSGTRLTVV.

This clone was found once. The chain links TRBV19 to TRBJ1-3; D is uncertain. In germline, CDR1 is LNHDA, CDR2 SQIVND (reference sequence). Trimming left V 4 bases short and J 5 bases short, with 12 bases between. This CDR3 is 14 amino acids long. CDR3 nucleotide sequence: TGTGCCAGTAGTACTCAGGATAGTCGAAACACCATATATTTT. Translating it yields CASSTQDSRNTIYF.

V is TRBV5-6 and J is TRBJ2-2; 8 nucleotides match TRBD2. CDR1 and CDR2 from the germline V gene are SGHDT and YYEEEE. The CDR3 consists of 14 residues. Trimming cost V 4 bases and J 3 bases; bases outside gene matches: 2. CDR3 in amino acids: CASSAGGHTGELFF. CDR3 bases: TGTGCCAGCAGCGCGGGGGGTCACACCGGGGAGCTGTTTTTT.

This rearrangement joins TRBV29-1 to TRBJ1-2, with TRBD1 identical over 8 bases. This CDR3 is built from 14 residues. V lost 6 bases to trimming and J lost 7 bases; unmatched junction nucleotides: 13. Germline V CDR1 and CDR2: SQVTM, ANQGSEA. The CDR3 is CSVGGRQGAVGYTF. The CDR3 bases are TGCAGCGTCGGGGGGAGGCAGGGGGCCGTTGGCTACACCTTC.

The V gene is TRBV10-1, the J gene TRBJ2-4, with D perhaps TRBD1 (5 bases). Germline V gene lookup returns CDR1 WNHNN and CDR2 SYGVQD (reference sequence). Trimming took 4 bases from V and 0 from J, leaving 16 bases between them. The CDR3 covers 17 residues. The CDR3 region is CASSGTTYPLAKNIQYF. The CDR3, as DNA: TGCGCCAGCAGTGGGACAACTTACCCTCTAGCCAAAAACATTCAGTACTTC.

The CDR3 DNA reads as TGTGCCAGCAGCCCGTCAGGTGGGGGGGACCCCACCGGGGAGCTGTTTTTT. Protein sequence: CASSPSGGGDPTGELFF. V is TRBV7-3 and J is TRBJ2-2, with 7 bases matching TRBD2. The V gene end was trimmed by 5 bases and the J gene end by 4 bases; junction bases not matched to a gene: 13. This CDR3 is built from 17 residues. From germline, CDR1 is SGHTA and CDR2 FQGTGA.

The V and J genes are TRBV4-3 and TRBJ2-3; D remains ambiguous. Germline CDR1 and CDR2: LGHNA and YSLEER. Trimming took 0 bases from V and 2 from J, leaving 12 bases between them. This CDR3 has 16 residues. Here the CDR3 DNA reads TGCGCCAGCAGCCAAGACCCTTCATCCCTCACAGATACGCAGTATTTT. Amino acid sequence: CASSQDPSSLTDTQYF.

J is TRBJ1-6 and V is TRBV7-2, with a weak D call TRBD1 (6 bases). Germline V CDR1 and CDR2: SGHTA, FQGNSA. The CDR3 contains 15 residues. Trimming pared 4 bases from V and 6 bases from J, leaving 13 bases between. CDR3 residues: CASSYLGGLNSPLHF. CDR3 coding DNA: TGTGCCAGCAGCTACTTAGGGGGACTTAATTCACCCCTCCACTTT.

This clone appeared a single time. The gene calls are TRBV5-1 and TRBJ2-3; a possible D gene is TRBD1 (5 bases). The CDR3 loop spans 13 amino acids. V was shortened by 7 bases and J by 1 base, with 10 bases between the two germline ends. Germline CDR1 is SGHRS and CDR2 is YFSETQ. CDR3 in DNA: TGCGCCAGCCGCGACAGTGGCACAGATACGCAGTATTTT. Its translation is CASRDSGTDTQYF.

The V and J genes are TRBV7-2 and TRBJ2-3; either TRBD1 or TRBD2 may supply D (5 bases each). Trimming stripped 4 bases from V and 14 bases from J, with 25 bases between. The CDR3 totals 15 residues. The germline V gene encodes CDR1 SGHTA and CDR2 FQGNSA. CDR3: CASSSPGPGSVLGYF. The CDR3 region has the DNA TGTGCCAGCAGCTCACCGGGACCGGGGTCAGTTCTTGGGTATTTT.

This chain links TRBV18 with TRBJ2-2; 7 positions agree with TRBD2. CDR1 and CDR2 (germline): KGHSH, LQKENI. After removal of 0 bases from V and 0 bases from J, the junction contained 4 bases not matched to a gene. The CDR3 sequence is 17 residues long. The CDR3 DNA reads as TGTGCCAGCTCACCACCGGGAGGGAAAGCGAACACCGGGGAGCTGTTTTTT. This gives the protein CASSPPGGKANTGELFF.

The rearrangement links TRBV7-9 to TRBJ2-7, with D possibly TRBD2 on 6 matching bases. The V gene's germline CDR1 is SEHNR and CDR2 FQNEAQ (reference sequence). The CDR3 is made up of 14 amino acids. Trimming removed 5 bases at V and 1 base at J, with 12 bases between. CDR3: CASSQEGGSYEQYF. The CDR3 region has the DNA TGTGCCAGCAGCCAGGAGGGCGGTTCCTACGAGCAGTACTTC. Full variable domain (missing parts from reference TRBV7-9 and TRBJ2-7): DTGVSQNPRHKITKRGQNVTFRCDPISEHNRLYWYRQTLGQGPEFLTYFQNEAQLEKSRLLSDRFSAERPKGSFSTLEIQRTEQGDSAMYLCASSQEGGSYEQYFGPGTRLTVT.

The chain links TRBV7-3 to TRBJ2-3, with a tentative D call TRBD1 (6 bases). The length of the CDR3 is 13 residues. Trimming pared 4 bases from V and 5 bases from J, leaving 10 bases between. Looked up from germline, CDR1 is SGHTA and CDR2 is FQGTGA. CDR3 sequence (DNA): TGTGCCAGCAGCTCACACAGGGAAGATACGCAGTATTTT. This codes for CASSSHREDTQYF.

This rearrangement joins TRBV2 to TRBJ1-5; D ambiguous. The V gene's germline CDR1 is SNHLY and CDR2 FYNNEI. The V gene lost 8 bases and the J gene lost 5 bases, with 10 bases spanning the gap. The CDR3 is made up of 12 amino acids. The CDR3 region has the DNA TGTGCCAGCGGTACCCAGGATCAGCCCCAGCATTTT. This codes for CASGTQDQPQHF.

The chain employs TRBV7-2 and TRBJ2-4; no definite D call. The CDR3 totals 15 residues. Germline CDR1 and CDR2: SGHTA and FQGNSA. V gave up 0 bases and J gave up 2 bases, with 8 bases separating them. The CDR3 sequence: CASSLAGSSKNIQYF. The CDR3 bases are TGTGCCAGCAGCTTAGCGGGCAGTTCCAAAAACATTCAGTACTTC.

The CDR3 sequence is CASSYSMGTKNIQYF. The CDR3 DNA reads as TGTGCCAGCAGTTACTCGATGGGAACCAAAAACATTCAGTACTTC. The chain combines TRBV6-5 with TRBJ2-4; D not resolved. V was clipped by 0 bases and J by 2 bases, with 8 bases between them. Per germline, CDR1 MNHEY and CDR2 SVGAGI. This CDR3 comprises 15 residues.

V usage is TRBV5-8 and J usage is TRBJ1-1; D is ambiguous. V gave up 5 bases and J gave up 0 bases, with 14 bases separating them. The germline V gene has CDR1 SGHTS and CDR2 YDEGEE. The CDR3 sequence is 15 residues long. The CDR3 DNA reads TGTGCCAGCAGGCCACGGCTACTTTTGAACACTGAAGCTTTCTTT. Translation: CASRPRLLLNTEAFF.

This chain connects TRBV25-1 to TRBJ2-4, with 11 bases identical to TRBD2. V lost 5 bases and J lost 0; bases outside the gene matches: 6. The CDR3 sequence is 17 residues long. The germline V gene encodes CDR1 MGHDK and CDR2 SYGVNS. CDR3 loop: CASSQMTSGVAKNIQYF. The DNA for the CDR3 is TGTGCCAGCAGTCAAATGACTAGCGGGGTAGCCAAAAACATTCAGTACTTC.

The V and J genes are TRBV19 and TRBJ2-7; D may be TRBD2 (6 bases). The V gene's germline CDR1 is LNHDA and CDR2 SQIVND (reference sequence). The ends were cut back, 9 bases at V and 5 bases at J, with 17 bases in the middle. This CDR3 contains 13 residues. In DNA form, the CDR3 reads TGTGCCAGCTCCAAAGGGGAGGATCACGAGCAGTACTTC. Protein sequence: CASSKGEDHEQYF.

V is TRBV5-1 and J is TRBJ2-6; D is ambiguous. With 4 bases removed from V and 4 bases from J, the gap between germline ends came to 9 bases. Germline values: CDR1 SGHRS, CDR2 YFSETQ. This CDR3 spans 14 amino acids. The CDR3 region is CASSTNTGANVLTF. The DNA for the CDR3 is TGCGCCAGCAGCACAAACACGGGGGCCAACGTCCTGACTTTC.